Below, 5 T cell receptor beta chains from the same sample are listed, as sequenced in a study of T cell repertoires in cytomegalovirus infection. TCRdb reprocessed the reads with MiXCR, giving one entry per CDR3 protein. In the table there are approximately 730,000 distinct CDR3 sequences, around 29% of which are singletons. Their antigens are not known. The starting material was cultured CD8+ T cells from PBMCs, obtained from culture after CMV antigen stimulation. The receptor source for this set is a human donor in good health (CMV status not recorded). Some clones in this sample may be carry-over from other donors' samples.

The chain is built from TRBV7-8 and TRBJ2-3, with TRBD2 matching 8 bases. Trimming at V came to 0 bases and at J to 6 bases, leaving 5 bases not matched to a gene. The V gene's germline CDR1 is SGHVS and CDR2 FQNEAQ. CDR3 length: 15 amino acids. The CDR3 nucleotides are TGTGCCAGCAGCTTAGCCCGAGAGCGGGGGGATACGCAGTATTTT. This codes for CASSLARERGDTQYF.

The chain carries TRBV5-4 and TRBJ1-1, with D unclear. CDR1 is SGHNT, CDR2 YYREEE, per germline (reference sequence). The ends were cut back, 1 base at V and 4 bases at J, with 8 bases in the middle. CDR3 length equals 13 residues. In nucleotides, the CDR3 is TGTGCCAGCAGCTTGAAAGGGCTCACTGAAGCTTTCTTT. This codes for CASSLKGLTEAFF.

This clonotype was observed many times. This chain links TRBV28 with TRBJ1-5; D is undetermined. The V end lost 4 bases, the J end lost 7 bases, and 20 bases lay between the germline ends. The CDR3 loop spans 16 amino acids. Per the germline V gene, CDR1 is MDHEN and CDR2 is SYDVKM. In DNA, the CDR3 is TGTGCCAGCAGTTGGAGTGTGACTGGGTCCGGGCAGCCCCAGCATTTT. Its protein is CASSWSVTGSGQPQHF.

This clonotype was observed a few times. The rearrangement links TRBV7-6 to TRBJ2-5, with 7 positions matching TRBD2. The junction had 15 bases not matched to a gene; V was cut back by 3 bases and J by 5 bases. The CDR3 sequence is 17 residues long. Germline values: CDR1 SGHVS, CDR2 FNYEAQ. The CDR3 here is CASSFDPRTSTPETQYF. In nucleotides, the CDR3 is TGTGCCAGCAGCTTCGACCCCAGGACTAGTACCCCTGAGACCCAGTACTTC. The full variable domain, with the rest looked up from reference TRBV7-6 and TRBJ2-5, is GAGVSQSPRYKVTKRGQDVALRCDPISGHVSLYWYRQALGQGPEFLTYFNYEAQQDKSGLPNDRFSAERPEGSISTLTIQRTEQRDSAMYRCASSFDPRTSTPETQYFGPGTRLLVL.

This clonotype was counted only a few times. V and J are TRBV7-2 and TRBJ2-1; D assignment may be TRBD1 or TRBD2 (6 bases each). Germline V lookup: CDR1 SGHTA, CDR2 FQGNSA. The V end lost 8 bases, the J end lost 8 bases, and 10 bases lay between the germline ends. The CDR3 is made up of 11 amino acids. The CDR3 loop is CASLGGHEQFF. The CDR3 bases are TGTGCCAGCTTAGGGGGGCATGAGCAGTTCTTC.